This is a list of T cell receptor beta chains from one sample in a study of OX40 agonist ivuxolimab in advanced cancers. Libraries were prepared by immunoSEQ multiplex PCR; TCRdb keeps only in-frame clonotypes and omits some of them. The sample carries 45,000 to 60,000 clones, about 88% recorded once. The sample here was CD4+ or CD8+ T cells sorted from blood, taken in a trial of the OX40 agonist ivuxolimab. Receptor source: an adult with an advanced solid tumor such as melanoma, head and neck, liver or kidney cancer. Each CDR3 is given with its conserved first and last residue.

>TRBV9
CASSVAPTEGTGELFF
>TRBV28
CASSSIVGGARETQYF
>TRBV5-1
CASKTQGAAYEQYF
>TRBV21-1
CASSKARGAETYQETQYF
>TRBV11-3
CASSFTGTSLTEAFF
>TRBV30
CAWSRQGNTIYF
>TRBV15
CATSRKTVNTEAFF
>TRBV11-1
CASSLGGPGGEQYF
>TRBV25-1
CASSGHRDGEQYF
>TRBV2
CASSRARAPTDTQYF
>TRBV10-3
CAITDFGLYEQYF
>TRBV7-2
CASSSTQGYEQYF
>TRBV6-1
CAEGTGANTEAFF
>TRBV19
CASSIVIGQETQYF
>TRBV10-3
CAISEAGGHNEQYF
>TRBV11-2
CASSLTSGPYEQYF
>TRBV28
CASNVRQGTDTQYF
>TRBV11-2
CASSLSDEAYEQYF
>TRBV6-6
CASSYQIEAFF
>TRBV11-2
CASSLDQGGETQYF
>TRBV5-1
CASSFQQGDTQYF
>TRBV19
CASSRQGANTGELFF
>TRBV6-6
CASTELPTYEQYF
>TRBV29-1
CREMGGTVGQETQYF
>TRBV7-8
CASSLAGEDKAFF
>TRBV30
CAWSVSGGQPQHF
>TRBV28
CASTQRLNYGYTF
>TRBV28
CASSLAGPEPLYSNQPQHF
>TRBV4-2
CASSQDAPGGTEAFF
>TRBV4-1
CASSQDDRGRGKLFF
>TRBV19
CASRDRWGYTF
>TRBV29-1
CSVHQWKNTEAFF
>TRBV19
CASGGDQPQHF
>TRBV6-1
CASSSTGTLYF
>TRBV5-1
CASRIGNRETQYF
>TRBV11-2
CASSLTSNQPQHF
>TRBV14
CASSGGQLWTDTQYF
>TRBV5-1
CASSFKGGYGYTF
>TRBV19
CASGDRGLSSYEQYF
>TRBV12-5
CASGLGGTGYGYTF
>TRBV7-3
CASRLTGGGTGELFF
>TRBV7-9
CASSLNADSYEQYF
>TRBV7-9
CASTLGGASEKLFF
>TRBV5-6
CASSPGRSEEQYF
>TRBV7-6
CASSSQLRGRRMGEQFF
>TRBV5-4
CASSFRDTGGYGYTF
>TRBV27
CASSPRYNSPLHF
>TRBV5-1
CASRSGLEETQYF
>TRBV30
CAWGRGQGARETQYF
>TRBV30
CAWMARGLSSSYNSPLHF
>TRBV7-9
CASSFRTDNSPLHF
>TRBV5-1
CASSLFGTGDQPQHF